The clone carrying this T cell receptor beta chain was seen more than once but under ten times. What it binds is unknown. The CDR3 covers 14 residues. V lost 6 bases and J lost 0, with 10 bases in between. Germline V gene data show CDR1 as SGHTA and CDR2 as FQGNSA. This specimen comes from a study of T-cell memory formation after mild COVID-19. About the research overall: Largely, TCR clusters stayed within a single donor.

Whole-study findings and limits: Among contracting clones, CD4+ were mainly CM/EM and CD8+ enriched in EMRA. Cross-reactive memory seemingly joined, as some responding clones were found in pre-infection memory.

The authors produced TCR alpha and TCR beta cDNA libraries with sample barcodes and UMIs by 5'RACE using constant-segment primers. TCRdb re-derived calls from the 5' RACE reads in MiXCR, one entry per CDR3 protein. There are some 200,000 distinct CDR3 sequences in the sample; about 9.2% occur only once, and approximately 3.3% lies in the top ten. This receptor was obtained from a young man who had mild COVID-19 (a few samples of this study predate the infection). Cell type and time point are not known. The chain is built from TRBV7-2 and TRBJ2-3, with D perhaps matching TRBD2 (6 bases). The sequenced material came from PBMCs or a T cell subset sorted from them (not recorded which). CDR3 protein: CASREGFSTDTQYF. The CDR3, as DNA: TGTGCCAGCAGGGAGGGTTTTAGCACAGATACGCAGTATTTT.